A selection of T cell receptor beta chains follows, all from one sample in a study of spatial heterogeneity in lung cancer. MiXCR was run by TCRdb on the 5' RACE reads, yielding one entry per CDR3 protein. The sample has about 70,000 distinct CDR3 sequences, around 9.3% seen once. The sequences come from PBMCs, collected at follow-up. These receptors all come from a female donor with early-stage non-small cell lung cancer. The CDR3 runs from the conserved cysteine through the conserved F or W.

v_gene: TRBV7-2; j_gene: TRBJ2-1; CDR3aa: CASTGGSSYNEQFF
v_gene: TRBV5-1; j_gene: TRBJ1-2; CDR3aa: CASRIGTDGYTF
v_gene: TRBV9; j_gene: TRBJ1-2; CDR3aa: CASSRDTRANGYTF
v_gene: TRBV5-4; j_gene: TRBJ1-1; CDR3aa: CASSPSLIWSSTEAFF
v_gene: TRBV25-1; j_gene: TRBJ2-7; CDR3aa: CASSGLGEQYF
v_gene: TRBV7-9; j_gene: TRBJ2-3; CDR3aa: CASGPGLVGDTQYF
v_gene: TRBV28; j_gene: TRBJ2-2; CDR3aa: CASSLGAARPTGELFF
v_gene: TRBV24-1; j_gene: TRBJ1-5; CDR3aa: CATSEKTGSFDNQPQHF
v_gene: TRBV15; j_gene: TRBJ2-5; CDR3aa: CATSRDGETQYF
v_gene: TRBV29-1; j_gene: TRBJ2-2; CDR3aa: CSVDLRDRAWGGELFF
v_gene: TRBV5-1; j_gene: TRBJ1-1; CDR3aa: CASSLVVSMNTEAFF
v_gene: TRBV20-1; j_gene: TRBJ1-5; CDR3aa: CSASDGTDYSNQPQHF
v_gene: TRBV5-1; j_gene: TRBJ2-2; CDR3aa: CASRTATTGELFF
v_gene: TRBV5-5; j_gene: TRBJ2-1; CDR3aa: CASSLVAGNEQFF
v_gene: TRBV12-3/TRBV12-4; j_gene: TRBJ2-2; CDR3aa: CASSFRGRKGGELFF
v_gene: TRBV18; j_gene: TRBJ2-5; CDR3aa: CASSPAGSQETQYF
v_gene: TRBV5-1; j_gene: TRBJ2-1; CDR3aa: CASSPPEVGLLSEQFF
v_gene: TRBV20-1; j_gene: TRBJ1-1; CDR3aa: CSARVRGAGTEAFF
v_gene: TRBV7-9; j_gene: TRBJ2-1; CDR3aa: CASRDRSYNEQFF
v_gene: TRBV29-1; j_gene: TRBJ2-7; CDR3aa: CSVRAGVGNEQYF
v_gene: TRBV7-9; j_gene: TRBJ2-1; CDR3aa: CASSSLDGRESSYNEQFF
v_gene: TRBV27; j_gene: TRBJ2-5; CDR3aa: CASSLSGQGAGETQYF
v_gene: TRBV12-3/TRBV12-4; j_gene: TRBJ2-7; CDR3aa: CASSRAGGPRYEQYF
v_gene: TRBV7-9; j_gene: TRBJ2-3; CDR3aa: CASSPGLALSTDTQYF
v_gene: TRBV7-3; j_gene: TRBJ2-2; CDR3aa: CASSLTLNRGDTGELFF
v_gene: TRBV4-1; j_gene: TRBJ2-7; CDR3aa: CASSQDTSDIYEQYF
v_gene: TRBV2; j_gene: TRBJ2-5; CDR3aa: CASSPLAGGAETQYF
v_gene: TRBV7-2; j_gene: TRBJ2-1; CDR3aa: CASSLGTSGSLFF
v_gene: TRBV5-1; j_gene: TRBJ2-2; CDR3aa: CASTGTSANTGELFF
v_gene: TRBV7-9; j_gene: TRBJ2-1; CDR3aa: CASSPGANSYNEQFF
v_gene: TRBV7-9; j_gene: TRBJ1-5; CDR3aa: CASSLGGVEQPQHF
v_gene: TRBV4-1; j_gene: TRBJ1-6; CDR3aa: CASSLHLTGTGESPLHF
v_gene: TRBV12-3/TRBV12-4; j_gene: TRBJ1-1; CDR3aa: CASSSALEAFF
v_gene: TRBV5-1; j_gene: TRBJ2-2; CDR3aa: CASSIFDRHTGELFF
v_gene: TRBV12-3/TRBV12-4; j_gene: TRBJ2-5; CDR3aa: CATARGAGQETQYF
v_gene: TRBV6-1; j_gene: TRBJ2-2; CDR3aa: CASSEALLKQGAGELFF
v_gene: TRBV19; j_gene: TRBJ2-1; CDR3aa: CASRRFNEQFF
v_gene: TRBV12-3/TRBV12-4; j_gene: TRBJ2-1; CDR3aa: CASSLYTSGAHNEQFF